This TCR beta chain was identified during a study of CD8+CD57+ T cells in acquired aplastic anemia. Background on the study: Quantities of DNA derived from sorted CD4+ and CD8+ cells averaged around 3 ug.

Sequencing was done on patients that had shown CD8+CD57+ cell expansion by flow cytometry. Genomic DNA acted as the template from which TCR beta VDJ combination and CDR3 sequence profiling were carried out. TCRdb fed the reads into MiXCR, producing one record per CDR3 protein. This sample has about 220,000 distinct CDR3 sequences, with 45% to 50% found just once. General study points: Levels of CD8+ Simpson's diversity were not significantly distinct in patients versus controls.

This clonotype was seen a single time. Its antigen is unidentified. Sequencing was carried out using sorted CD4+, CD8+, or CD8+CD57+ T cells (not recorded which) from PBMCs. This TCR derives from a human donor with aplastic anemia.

For the CDR3, the DNA is TGCAGCGTTGAAGATCCGTTAAACCCGGGGGTCGGTTATGGCTACACCTTC. This encodes CSVEDPLNPGVGYGYTF. This rearrangement joins TRBV29-1 to TRBJ1-2; D might be TRBD1 (5 bases). The germline gives CDR1 SQVTM, CDR2 ANQGSEA. This CDR3 is built from 17 residues. Trimming removed 0 bases at V and 5 bases at J, with 22 bases between.